These 29 T cell receptor beta chains were all obtained from the same sample, sequenced in a study of cytotoxic CD8 clonotypes in ibrutinib-treated CLL. TCRdb's table, derived via immunoSEQ multiplex PCR, lists solely in-frame clones and lacks some. This sample has over 95,000 clones; 58% occur once, and the top ten carry more than 35%. Sequences were derived from PBMCs, sampled after 24 months of ibrutinib treatment. These receptors were taken from a human donor with chronic lymphocytic leukemia.

This rearrangement joins TRBV28 to TRBJ2-7, with D uncertain. CDR1 is MDHEN and CDR2 is SYDVKM in the germline V gene. There are 14 residues in the CDR3. V was pared by 5 bases and J by 6 bases, with 17 bases between. The CDR3 bases are TGTGCCAGCAGTCCGCACGCTAGGGTGAGCGAGCAGTACTTC. It is translated as CASSPHARVSEQYF.

This clone was seen a handful of times. This rearrangement joins TRBV13 to TRBJ2-5, with D uncertain. Between the trimmed V and J ends, which lost 2 bases and 5 bases, there was a span of 3 bases. From germline, CDR1 is PRHDT and CDR2 FYEKMQ (reference sequence). The CDR3 sequence is 11 residues long. DNA for the CDR3: TGTGCCAGCAGCTTACGGGAGACCCAGTACTTC. Encoded protein: CASSLRETQYF.

This clone was seen only a few times. The chain employs TRBV28 and TRBJ1-5, with D maybe TRBD1 (6 bases). Germline-derived CDR1 and CDR2 are MDHEN and SYDVKM. The V end lost 5 bases, the J end lost 4 bases, and 9 bases lay between the germline ends. The CDR3 has 13 amino acids. The CDR3 coding sequence is TGTGCCAGCAGTGGACAGCTGAATCAGCCCCAGCATTTT. Translating gives CASSGQLNQPQHF.

The CDR3 protein is CASRRGAGATNEQYF. CDR3 coding DNA: TGTGCCAGCAGGAGGGGGGCAGGGGCCACCAACGAGCAGTACTTC. The chain uses TRBV7-2 and TRBJ2-7; D tentatively fits TRBD1 or TRBD2 (6 bases each). From germline, CDR1 is SGHTA and CDR2 FQGNSA. CDR3 length: 15 residues. The germline V and J ends were trimmed by 6 bases and 5 bases, with 20 bases remaining between them.

This chain connects TRBV10-1 to TRBJ2-3, with 7 bases matching TRBD1. The CDR3 consists of 13 residues. Per germline, CDR1 WNHNN and CDR2 SYGVQD (reference sequence). Germline trimming cut 8 bases from V and 1 base from J; bases unmatched to any gene: 3. The CDR3 nucleotides read TGCGCCAGCCGTGGACAGGGCACAGATACGCAGTATTTT. Its translation: CASRGQGTDTQYF.

The V call is TRBV28, the J call TRBJ1-5; unclear D gene. The germline V and J ends were trimmed by 6 bases and 7 bases, with 10 bases remaining between them. The V gene's germline CDR1 is MDHEN and CDR2 SYDVKM. The CDR3 is 12 amino acids. Here the CDR3 reads CASRRESQPQHF. CDR3 DNA sequence: TGTGCCAGCAGGCGGGAGAGCCAGCCCCAGCATTTT.

This chain uses TRBV5-1 with TRBJ2-7, with TRBD1 matching over 9 bases. Germline assignment: CDR1 SGHRS and CDR2 YFSETQ. CDR3 size: 14 residues. The trim removed 2 bases at V and 3 bases at J, leaving 3 bases unmatched. The CDR3 DNA is TGCGCCAGCAGCTTCGGGACAGGGAGCTACGAGCAGTACTTC. It yields the protein CASSFGTGSYEQYF.

This clone was seen a handful of times. The chain uses TRBV5-1 and TRBJ2-7; possible D gene TRBD1, 5 bases. There are 12 residues in the CDR3. The germline V gene encodes CDR1 SGHRS and CDR2 YFSETQ. Trimming removed 2 bases at V and 3 bases at J, with 6 bases between. In DNA, the CDR3 is TGCGCCAGCAGCTTACAGGACTACGAGCAGTACTTC. It is translated as CASSLQDYEQYF.

This clone appeared a few times. CDR3 coding DNA: TGTGCCAGCATCATGGGGGGGCAGACCTTCTATGGCTACACCTTC. This encodes CASIMGGQTFYGYTF. The chain has TRBV6-1 and TRBJ1-2; D might be TRBD1 (6 bases). This CDR3 contains 15 residues. Trimming removed 7 bases from V and 4 bases from J, with 19 bases in between. In germline, CDR1 is MNHNS, CDR2 SASEGT.

Note on this clone: With a much larger clone just one base away, this may be a read error. This chain connects TRBV7-8 to TRBJ1-1, with D possibly TRBD1 on 6 matching bases. Germline V lookup: CDR1 SGHVS, CDR2 FQNEAQ. Trimming stripped 1 base from V and 1 base from J, with 7 bases between. The CDR3 spans 14 residues. CDR3 in amino acids: CASSLGTANTEAFF. The DNA for the CDR3 is TGTGCCAGCAGCTTAGGGACAGCGAACACTGAAGCTTTCTTT.

This chain joins TRBV5-5 and TRBJ2-1; D is unclear. Trimming took 0 bases from V and 8 from J, leaving 9 bases between them. Germline loops: CDR1 SGHKS, CDR2 YYEKEE (reference sequence). The CDR3 spans 13 residues. CDR3 in amino acids: CASSLGQVHEQFF. CDR3 DNA sequence: TGTGCCAGCAGCTTGGGCCAGGTACATGAGCAGTTCTTC.

V and J are TRBV7-8 and TRBJ2-7; 8 bases are a match to TRBD1. V shed 1 base, J shed 0 bases, and the junction held 11 bases outside the gene matches. This CDR3 contains 18 residues. Germline assignment: CDR1 SGHVS and CDR2 FQNEAQ. The CDR3 reads CASSLGVGTGTSSYEQYF. The DNA for the CDR3 is TGTGCCAGCAGCTTAGGTGTCGGGACAGGTACAAGCTCCTACGAGCAGTACTTC.

On this clone itself: Other DNA sequences of this sample code for an identical CDR3. The gene calls are TRBV30 and TRBJ1-1; 9 bases are shared with TRBD1. The V gene's germline CDR1 is GTSNPN and CDR2 SVGIG (reference sequence). V trimming: 5 bases; J trimming: 0 bases; junction bases outside the gene matches: 1. There are 13 residues in the CDR3. The CDR3 loop is CAWGTGMNTEAFF. CDR3 nucleotide sequence: TGTGCCTGGGGGACAGGGATGAACACTGAAGCTTTCTTT.

The rearrangement links TRBV6-6 to TRBJ1-5; D may be TRBD1 (5 bases). Germline CDR1 MNHNY, CDR2 SVGAGI (reference sequence). The CDR3 totals 15 residues. V lost 5 bases and J 4 bases, leaving 15 bases between the germline ends. CDR3 in DNA: TGTGCCAGCAGTAGGTCACAGGAACATAATCAGCCCCAGCATTTT. Amino acids: CASSRSQEHNQPQHF.

The chain uses TRBV29-1 and TRBJ1-1; possible D gene TRBD1, 5 bases. The CDR3 covers 12 residues. Germline V gene lookup returns CDR1 SQVTM and CDR2 ANQGSEA. V lost 7 bases to trimming and J lost 2 bases, with 11 bases between them. The CDR3 DNA reads as TGCAGCGGCCAGACAGTAAACACTGAAGCTTTCTTT. Its translation: CSGQTVNTEAFF.

The chain employs TRBV4-2 and TRBJ2-3; perhaps TRBD2 as D (6 bases). CDR1 is LGHNA, CDR2 YNFKEQ, per germline. Deletions cut 1 base from V and 3 bases from J, with 14 bases between. The CDR3 is 16 amino acids. CDR3: CASSQAWQAGTDTQYF. CDR3 bases: TGTGCCAGCAGCCAAGCCTGGCAAGCGGGTACAGATACGCAGTATTTT.

The V call is TRBV7-8, the J call TRBJ1-2, with D uncertain. This CDR3 comprises 14 residues. Germline V gene data show CDR1 as SGHVS and CDR2 as FQNEAQ. V gave up 2 bases and J gave up 2 bases, with 9 bases separating them. This CDR3 reads CASSLTSPNYGYTF. CDR3 nucleotide sequence: TGTGCCAGCAGCTTAACTTCGCCGAACTATGGCTACACCTTC.

V gene TRBV19 combines with J gene TRBJ2-2, with 8 bases that match TRBD1. The CDR3 runs to 13 residues. CDR1 is LNHDA and CDR2 is SQIVND in the germline V gene (reference sequence). The trim removed 7 bases at V and 6 bases at J, leaving 4 bases unmatched. CDR3 amino acids: CASMGRGPGELFF. The DNA for the CDR3 is TGTGCCAGTATGGGCAGGGGGCCCGGGGAGCTGTTTTTT.

With respect to this clone: A much larger clone differs from this one at a single base, so this may be a read error. The V gene is TRBV7-6, the J gene TRBJ2-5; no reliable D call. CDR3 size: 11 residues. Germline CDR1 and CDR2: SGHVS and FNYEAQ. The V gene lost 3 bases and the J gene lost 2 bases, with 1 base spanning the gap. CDR3 DNA sequence: TGTGCCAGCAGCTTTCAAGAGACCCAGTACTTC. This encodes CASSFQETQYF. Drawing the rest from reference TRBV7-6 and TRBJ2-5, the complete variable domain is GAGVSQSPRYKVTKRGQDVALRCDPISGHVSLYWYRQALGQGPEFLTYFNYEAQQDKSGLPNDRFSAERPEGSISTLTIQRTEQRDSAMYRCASSFQETQYFGPGTRLLVL.

This clone has only one observation. The V gene is TRBV6-5, the J gene TRBJ2-7; 9 bases fit TRBD2. CDR3 length: 14 residues. Germline loops: CDR1 MNHEY, CDR2 SVGAGI. V dropped 2 bases and J dropped 3; count of bases not matched to a gene: 2. CDR3 DNA: TGTGCCAGCAGTTACCGGCGGGGGGGCTACGAGCAGTACTTC. Translation gives CASSYRRGGYEQYF.

This clone has more than one count but fewer than ten. The CDR3: CASIDRFFSTEAFF. DNA of the CDR3: TGTGCCAGCATTGACAGGTTTTTTAGCACTGAAGCTTTCTTT. V and J are TRBV19 and TRBJ1-1, with a weak D call TRBD1 (6 bases). Trimming removed 9 bases from V and 4 bases from J, with 18 bases in between. Per germline, CDR1 LNHDA and CDR2 SQIVND (reference sequence). The CDR3 runs to 14 residues.

V usage is TRBV7-2 and J usage is TRBJ2-3; D gene unclear. CDR1 SGHTA and CDR2 FQGNSA come from the germline V gene. V lost 5 bases and J lost 10, with 10 bases in between. CDR3 length: 11 residues. This CDR3 reads CASSPGQAQYF. In DNA form, the CDR3 reads TGTGCCAGCAGCCCGGGTCAGGCGCAGTATTTT.

The gene calls are TRBV9 and TRBJ1-1, with 10 bases that match TRBD1. V gave up 2 bases and J gave up 0 bases; unmatched junction bases: 1. CDR1 and CDR2 (germline): SGDLS, YYNGEE. The CDR3 runs to 15 residues. CDR3 amino acids: CASSVTGGMNTEAFF. CDR3 bases: TGTGCCAGCAGCGTGACAGGGGGCATGAACACTGAAGCTTTCTTT.

The J gene is TRBJ2-2, the V gene TRBV18; 7 nucleotides agree with TRBD1. CDR1 is KGHSH and CDR2 is LQKENI in the germline V gene. Trimming removed 3 bases from V and 2 bases from J; junction bases left unmatched: 9. The CDR3 is 17 residues long. For the CDR3, the DNA is TGTGCCAGCTCACCCACCGGAACAGGGGTAAACACCGGGGAGCTGTTTTTT. Translation gives CASSPTGTGVNTGELFF.

Of note for this clone: Germline is not matched at one junction end, which may reflect a read error. CDR3 in amino acids: CASSLQGLEPKGIF. In nucleotides, the CDR3 is TGTGCCAGCAGCCTCCAGGGACTAGAACCCAAGGGGATCTTC. The V call is TRBV5-4, the J call TRBJ2-1; 8 nucleotides line up with TRBD2. CDR1 is SGHNT, CDR2 YYREEE, per germline (reference sequence). This CDR3 region has 14 residues.

Notes on this clone: This sample includes further DNA sequences coding for the same CDR3. The rearrangement joins TRBV29-1 to TRBJ2-5; D remains ambiguous. Germline V CDR1 and CDR2: SQVTM, ANQGSEA. V shed 4 bases and J shed 2 bases, with 8 bases lying between them. CDR3 length equals 12 residues. The CDR3 DNA sequence: TGCAGCGTTGCGGTAAGGCAAGAGACCCAGTACTTC. It translates to CSVAVRQETQYF.

The chain employs TRBV18 and TRBJ2-6; D may be TRBD2 (6 bases). Germline CDR1 and CDR2: KGHSH and LQKENI. This CDR3 region has 18 residues. The V end lost 2 bases, the J end lost 0 bases, and 14 bases lay between the germline ends. CDR3 nucleotide sequence: TGTGCCAGCTCACCAATACCAGGGAGGATCTCTGGGGCCAACGTCCTGACTTTC. The encoded protein is CASSPIPGRISGANVLTF.

V is TRBV5-1 and J is TRBJ2-1, with 9 bases aligning to TRBD2. Germline assignment: CDR1 SGHRS and CDR2 YFSETQ. V shed 4 bases, J shed 4 bases, and the junction held 9 bases outside the gene matches. The CDR3 consists of 16 residues. This chain's CDR3 is CASSRRTSELYNEQFF. The CDR3 DNA is TGCGCCAGCAGCCGTCGGACTAGCGAGTTATACAATGAGCAGTTCTTC.

This chain joins TRBV7-6 and TRBJ1-1, with D maybe TRBD1 (6 bases). The V and J ends lost 2 bases and 1 base respectively, with 8 bases between them. Germline lookup yields CDR1 SGHVS and CDR2 FNYEAQ. The CDR3 has 14 amino acids. In nucleotides, the CDR3 is TGTGCCAGCAGCTTACAGACAGGGAACACTGAAGCTTTCTTT. Translation gives CASSLQTGNTEAFF. Together with reference TRBV7-6 and TRBJ1-1, the CDR3 gives the full variable domain: GAGVSQSPRYKVTKRGQDVALRCDPISGHVSLYWYRQALGQGPEFLTYFNYEAQQDKSGLPNDRFSAERPEGSISTLTIQRTEQRDSAMYRCASSLQTGNTEAFFGQGTRLTVV.